These T cell receptor beta chains were read from a single sample in a study of response to subunit inactivated influenza vaccine. TCRdb re-called the RT-PCR reads through MiXCR, storing one row per CDR3 protein. Here the sample spans about 780,000 distinct CDR3 sequences, roughly 20% being singletons. This specimen was PBMCs from blood, taken 5 days after vaccination. The receptors were sampled from a man aged 50-60 years who received an inactivated influenza vaccine. CDR3s include the opening cysteine and the closing phenylalanine or tryptophan. Each record gives: clone size, V gene, J gene, D gene, CDR3 protein, CDR3 DNA. A D gene is named only where the DNA matches it firmly. The size field is filled for only some rows; it gives once, few, many or a size class.

few	TRBV9	TRBJ1-3	.	CASSEGRISGNTIYF	TGTGCCAGCAGCGAGGGACGGATCTCTGGAAACACCATATATTTT
few	TRBV7-2	TRBJ2-3	.	CASSLMRDADTQYF	TGTGCCAGCAGCTTAATGCGGGATGCAGATACGCAGTATTTT
.	TRBV10-3	TRBJ2-5	.	CAISEGLGAPGQETQYF	TGTGCCATCAGTGAGGGTCTAGGGGCCCCAGGCCAAGAGACCCAGTACTTC
.	TRBV7-8	TRBJ1-1	.	CASSPSLDTEAFF	TGTGCCAGCAGCCCTTCGTTGGACACTGAAGCTTTCTTT
.	TRBV11-2	TRBJ2-1	.	CASSQSLNEQFF	TGTGCCAGCAGCCAGTCCCTCAATGAGCAGTTCTTC
few	TRBV7-4	TRBJ2-7	.	CASSFSGRNLEQYF	TGTGCCAGCAGTTTTAGCGGAAGAAACCTCGAGCAGTACTTC
.	TRBV7-6	TRBJ2-7	TRBD1	CASSPMRSGTGYYEQYF	TGTGCCAGCAGCCCCATGCGTTCCGGGACAGGGTACTACGAGCAGTACTTC
few	TRBV4-2	TRBJ2-3	.	CASSQAIGSTDTQYF	TGTGCCAGCAGCCAAGCGATTGGTAGCACAGATACGCAGTATTTT
.	TRBV6-2/TRBV6-3	TRBJ1-2	.	CASRPGTHYGYTF	TGTGCCAGCAGACCCGGGACACACTATGGCTACACCTTC
few	TRBV6-5	TRBJ1-1	TRBD1	CASSYFPGGASEAFF	TGTGCCAGCAGTTACTTTCCAGGGGGAGCTTCTGAAGCTTTCTTT
.	TRBV20-1	TRBJ2-1	.	CSARKVDGGNEQFF	TGCAGTGCTAGGAAGGTTGACGGGGGAAATGAGCAGTTCTTC
few	TRBV28	TRBJ2-1	TRBD2	CASSPWREIHNEQFF	TGTGCCAGCAGCCCATGGCGGGAGATCCACAATGAGCAGTTCTTC
.	TRBV7-9	TRBJ1-4	.	CASSKTVEKLFF	TGTGCCAGCAGCAAGACAGTTGAAAAACTGTTTTTT
few	TRBV7-2	TRBJ2-3	TRBD1	CASSPGTGTSTDTQYF	TGTGCCAGCAGCCCCGGGACAGGGACTAGCACAGATACGCAGTATTTT
many	TRBV20-1	TRBJ2-1	.	CSARPSTSSEQFF	TGCAGTGCTAGACCATCCACTAGCTCTGAGCAGTTCTTC
.	TRBV24-1	TRBJ2-7	.	CATSGETAPYEQYF	TGTGCCACCAGTGGAGAGACAGCCCCCTACGAGCAGTACTTC
.	TRBV6-2/TRBV6-3	TRBJ2-5	.	CASSSQGLRETQYF	TGTGCCAGCAGTTCCCAGGGTTTACGAGAGACCCAGTACTTC
.	TRBV3-1	TRBJ2-5	.	CASSRFEETQYF	TGTGCCAGCAGCCGCTTTGAAGAGACCCAGTACTTC
.	TRBV3-1	TRBJ2-7	.	CASSQHREQYF	TGTGCCAGCAGCCAACATAGGGAGCAGTACTTC
few	TRBV9	TRBJ1-1	TRBD1	CASSVGQGYSNTEAFF	TGTGCCAGCAGCGTAGGACAGGGATATAGCAACACTGAAGCTTTCTTT
.	TRBV7-2	TRBJ2-1	TRBD1	CASNFGTGEQFF	TGTGCCAGCAACTTTGGGACAGGGGAGCAGTTCTTC
few	TRBV28	TRBJ1-2	.	CASRGVTEPRSNYGYTF	TGTGCCAGCAGAGGCGTCACCGAGCCAAGATCTAACTATGGCTACACCTTC
.	TRBV5-5	TRBJ1-4	.	CASSLGGARVEKLFF	TGTGCCAGCAGCCTTGGGGGCGCAAGGGTCGAAAAACTGTTTTTT
few	TRBV21-1	TRBJ2-7	.	CASSIGRGRIYEQYF	TGTGCCAGCAGCATTGGAAGGGGGCGAATTTACGAGCAGTACTTC
.	TRBV6-5	TRBJ2-5	.	CASSYRFGAERETQYF	TGTGCCAGCAGCTACCGTTTCGGGGCTGAGAGAGAGACCCAGTACTTC
few	TRBV12-3/TRBV12-4	TRBJ1-3	.	CASSLQGSSGNTIYF	TGTGCCAGCAGTTTACAGGGATCCTCTGGAAACACCATATATTTT
.	TRBV3-1	TRBJ2-5	.	CASSQARIGTQYF	TGTGCCAGCAGCCAAGCAAGAATTGGGACCCAGTACTTC
.	TRBV3-1	TRBJ2-4	.	CASSQDRRPLGDIQYF	TGTGCCAGCAGCCAAGATAGGAGACCCCTCGGCGACATTCAGTACTTC
once	TRBV7-9	TRBJ2-2	.	CASSLDPHTGELFF	TGTGCCAGCAGCTTAGACCCGCACACCGGGGAGCTGTTTTTT
.	TRBV12-3/TRBV12-4	TRBJ2-5	TRBD1	CASRRRDRVQETQYF	TGTGCCAGCAGACGCAGGGACAGGGTCCAAGAGACCCAGTACTTC
few	TRBV21-1	TRBJ2-2	.	CARPAAQTGELFF	TGTGCCAGACCCGCGGCCCAGACCGGGGAGCTGTTTTTT
few	TRBV7-9	TRBJ1-1	.	CASSSLRGLSEAFF	TGTGCCAGCAGCTCACTGAGAGGACTTTCTGAAGCTTTCTTT
.	TRBV12-3/TRBV12-4	TRBJ2-7	.	CASSSSIGQYF	TGTGCCAGCAGCTCCTCAATTGGGCAGTACTTC
few	TRBV7-2	TRBJ2-1	.	CASSLLGHSKEEQFF	TGTGCCAGCAGCTTACTTGGACACTCGAAAGAGGAGCAGTTCTTC
few	TRBV4-1	TRBJ2-1	TRBD2	CASSQEIWTSGSDEQFF	TGCGCCAGCAGCCAAGAAATCTGGACTAGCGGGAGCGATGAGCAGTTCTTC
many	TRBV5-1	TRBJ2-1	TRBD2	CASTPALGLAGGGNEQFF	TGCGCCAGCACACCAGCTCTCGGCCTAGCGGGAGGAGGAAATGAGCAGTTCTTC
many	TRBV4-3	TRBJ2-3	.	CASSQSPGRTDTQYF	TGCGCCAGCAGCCAGAGCCCGGGCCGCACAGATACGCAGTATTTT
few	TRBV7-9	TRBJ2-1	.	CASSHSFSGVSYNEQFF	TGTGCCAGCAGCCACAGTTTTTCGGGGGTATCCTACAATGAGCAGTTCTTC
few	TRBV29-1	TRBJ1-2	TRBD1	CIWTGADGYTF	TGCATCTGGACAGGGGCGGATGGCTACACCTTC
few	TRBV7-8	TRBJ2-6	.	CASSITSGANVLTF	TGTGCCAGCAGCATAACTTCTGGGGCCAACGTCCTGACTTTC
.	TRBV10-2	TRBJ1-2	TRBD1	CASSAGGGGYGYTF	TGCGCCAGCAGTGCGGGAGGGGGCGGCTATGGCTACACCTTC
.	TRBV5-6	TRBJ2-5	.	CASSSTSPSQYF	TGTGCCAGCAGCTCTACATCCCCTTCCCAGTACTTC
.	TRBV5-5	TRBJ1-4	.	CASSPQVTSGEKLFF	TGTGCCAGCAGCCCCCAGGTCACCTCGGGTGAAAAACTGTTTTTT
few	TRBV18	TRBJ2-2	.	CASSPRTFGELFF	TGTGCCAGCTCACCAAGGACATTCGGGGAGCTGTTTTTT
.	TRBV20-1	TRBJ2-1	TRBD1	CSAREQGAYNEQFF	TGCAGTGCTAGAGAGCAGGGGGCGTACAATGAGCAGTTCTTC
few	TRBV5-4	TRBJ2-7	TRBD1	CASSFPGQGMYEQYF	TGTGCCAGCAGCTTTCCGGGACAGGGTATGTACGAGCAGTACTTC
few	TRBV15	TRBJ2-3	.	CATSRVSGSGDTQYF	TGTGCCACCAGCAGAGTTAGCGGTTCTGGAGATACGCAGTATTTT
few	TRBV4-3	TRBJ2-5	TRBD1	CASSQDRGRETQYF	TGCGCCAGCAGCCAGGACAGGGGGCGGGAGACCCAGTACTTC
.	TRBV5-5	TRBJ2-7	TRBD1	CASSQMVGQGGEQYF	TGTGCCAGCAGCCAAATGGTGGGACAGGGGGGCGAGCAGTACTTC
few	TRBV24-1	TRBJ2-1	.	CATGGQTYNEQFF	TGTGCCACCGGGGGACAAACATACAATGAGCAGTTCTTC
.	TRBV6-1	TRBJ1-1	.	CAVQERERNTEAFF	TGTGCCGTTCAGGAGCGGGAAAGGAACACTGAAGCTTTCTTT
.	TRBV20-1	TRBJ2-7	.	CSASLLNPHEQYF	TGCAGTGCTAGTCTCCTCAACCCCCACGAGCAGTACTTC
.	TRBV12-3/TRBV12-4	TRBJ2-1	TRBD2	CASSRLGLAGGGEQFF	TGTGCCAGCAGCAGGCTCGGACTAGCGGGAGGGGGGGAGCAGTTCTTC
.	TRBV7-2	TRBJ2-7	.	CASSPPRGQLYEQYF	TGTGCCAGCAGCCCCCCCCGAGGACAACTCTACGAGCAGTACTTC
few	TRBV5-1	TRBJ2-5	.	CASRGDSIQETQYF	TGCGCCAGCAGGGGGGACTCCATACAAGAGACCCAGTACTTC
few	TRBV20-1	TRBJ2-1	.	CSARGPGVSYNEQFF	TGCAGTGCTAGGGGGCCGGGAGTCTCCTACAATGAGCAGTTCTTC
.	TRBV9	TRBJ1-1	.	CASSVAGGQLNTEAFF	TGTGCCAGCAGCGTAGCGGGTGGTCAGTTGAACACTGAAGCTTTCTTT
.	TRBV12-3/TRBV12-4	TRBJ2-1	TRBD1	CASSHGQGAHNEQFF	TGTGCCAGCAGTCATGGACAGGGGGCCCACAATGAGCAGTTCTTC
.	TRBV24-1	TRBJ2-1	.	CATSVTGDDNEQFF	TGTGCCACCAGTGTTACGGGAGATGACAATGAGCAGTTCTTC
.	TRBV10-3	TRBJ2-7	.	CAISKVLAASDGEQYF	TGTGCCATCAGCAAGGTATTGGCGGCCTCGGACGGCGAGCAGTACTTC